This is a list of T cell receptor beta chains from one sample in a study of T cell repertoires in cytomegalovirus infection. Antigen specificity for these receptors is unknown. TCRdb re-analysed the reads in MiXCR, keeping a single row per CDR3 protein. The repertoire has about 920,000 distinct CDR3 sequences, approximately 31% of them found once; the top ten carry under 15%. Sample: cultured CD8+ T cells from PBMCs, taken from culture after CMV antigen stimulation. The source of these receptors is a human donor in good health (CMV status not recorded). Some clones in this sample may be carry-over from other donors' samples. Each CDR3 is given with its conserved first and last residue. D genes are given only for firm matches. The listing skips clone size in some rows; elsewhere it reads once, few, many or a size class.

TRBD1	-	17	TRBV19	TRBJ2-3	TGTGCCAGTAGAGTCGGACAGGTCGACCAAGGGGCAGATACGCAGTATTTT	CASRVGQVDQGADTQYF
TRBD1	-	14	TRBV6-6	TRBJ1-1	TGTACCAGCAGCCCTAACTCAGACAGGGAAGAGGCTTTCTTT	CTSSPNSDREEAFF
TRBD1	many	15	TRBV7-8	TRBJ1-1	TGTGCCAGCAGCATAGGACAGGGGGCTTACACTGAAGCTTTCTTT	CASSIGQGAYTEAFF
-	few	14	TRBV6-2/TRBV6-3	TRBJ2-5	TGTGCCAGCAGACGAGGACTGTTCCAAGAGACCCAGTACTTC	CASRRGLFQETQYF
-	few	18	TRBV7-3	TRBJ2-6	TGTGCCAGCAGCTTATTTGGGGGAGTTCAATCTGGGGCCAACGTCCTGACTTTC	CASSLFGGVQSGANVLTF
TRBD2	-	12	TRBV12-3/TRBV12-4	TRBJ2-2	TGTGCAGGCGGGGGGAATACCGGGGAGCTGTTTTTT	CAGGGNTGELFF
TRBD2	-	15	TRBV3-1	TRBJ2-5	TGTGCCAGCCGGGGGCCGGGGGGGCTCGAAGAGACCCAGTACTTC	CASRGPGGLEETQYF
TRBD2	once	15	TRBV11-3	TRBJ2-1	TGTGCCAGCAGCCGGGGGGGGGGCTTCAACAATGAGCAGTTCTTC	CASSRGGGFNNEQFF
-	many	11	TRBV7-6	TRBJ2-1	TGTGCCAGCAGCTTAAATGGTGAGCAGTTCTTC	CASSLNGEQFF
-	many	14	TRBV5-5	TRBJ1-5	TGTGCCAGCAGCTTGGGGGGGATCGGACAGCCCCAGCATTTT	CASSLGGIGQPQHF
-	few	11	TRBV6-1	TRBJ1-5	TGTGCCAGCGGCTACAATCAGCCCCAGCATTTT	CASGYNQPQHF
-	-	15	TRBV6-6	TRBJ2-1	TGTGCCAGCAGATTAAGACTAGTTGGGTACAATGAGCAGTTCTTC	CASRLRLVGYNEQFF
TRBD1	many	13	TRBV6-5	TRBJ1-5	TGTGCCAGCGGACAGGTTGACAATCAGCCCCAGCATTTT	CASGQVDNQPQHF
-	-	14	TRBV7-6	TRBJ1-3	TGTGCCAGCAGCTCCCCAGGTATTGGAAACACCATATATTTT	CASSSPGIGNTIYF
-	many	15	TRBV7-2	TRBJ2-1	TGTGCCAGCAGCTTAGAGTTGGGAGGTCAGAATGAGCAGTTCTTC	CASSLELGGQNEQFF
-	many	13	TRBV7-6	TRBJ2-3	TGTGCCAGCAGCCCCCCGGGGGCAGATACGCAGTATTTT	CASSPPGADTQYF